The 22 T cell receptor beta chains given below trace back to one sample, sequenced in a study of T cell repertoires in cytomegalovirus infection. Each CDR3 protein is one row after TCRdb ran MiXCR on the reads. The top ten hold roughly an eighth of the sample, which has about 440,000 distinct CDR3 sequences, under 40% seen once. The sequencing input was PBMCs. The receptor source for this set is a human donor in good health (CMV status not recorded). Some clones in this sample may be carry-over from other donors' samples.

The CDR3, as DNA: TGTGCAATTAGTCGAATAGCGGGGGGCGAAGATACGCAGTATTTT. It is translated as CAISRIAGGEDTQYF. V usage is TRBV19 and J usage is TRBJ2-3; 10 bases align to TRBD2. Germline CDR1 is LNHDA and CDR2 is SQIVND (reference sequence). The CDR3 has 15 residues.

This clonotype came up many times. The gene calls are TRBV7-2 and TRBJ2-1; 7 bases are shared with TRBD2. The CDR3 extends over 12 amino acids. Germline V CDR1 and CDR2: SGHTA, FQGNSA. The V gene end was trimmed by 4 bases and the J gene end by 8 bases; junction bases not matched to a gene: 2. The CDR3 DNA sequence: TGTGCCAGCAGCTCTAGCGGCCATGAGCAGTTCTTC. Amino acid sequence: CASSSSGHEQFF.

This clonotype was counted many times. The genes are TRBV7-2 and TRBJ2-5, with D perhaps matching TRBD2 (5 bases). Trimming left V 1 base short and J 2 bases short, with 11 bases between. The CDR3 totals 15 residues. CDR1 and CDR2 (germline): SGHTA, FQGNSA. Here the CDR3 reads CASSLVVATQETQYF. In DNA form, the CDR3 reads TGTGCCAGCAGCTTAGTCGTAGCGACTCAAGAGACCCAGTACTTC.

In regard to this clonotype: One end of the junction fails to match germline, which may point to a read error. This chain joins TRBV7-2 and TRBJ2-7, with TRBD2 matching over 12 bases. The CDR3 extends over 16 amino acids. The V gene's germline CDR1 is SGHTA and CDR2 FQGNSA. CDR3: CARSFTPSGGAYEQYF. The CDR3 DNA reads TGTGCCCGCAGCTTCACTCCTAGCGGGGGGGCTTACGAGCAGTACTTC.

This clonotype was observed a handful of times. This chain uses TRBV6-5 with TRBJ2-2; D is tentatively TRBD1 or TRBD2 (5 bases each). This CDR3 comprises 13 residues. Per the germline V gene, CDR1 is MNHEY and CDR2 is SVGAGI. V shed 5 bases and J shed 6 bases, with 10 bases lying between them. The CDR3: CASSNGGAGELFF. The CDR3 coding sequence is TGTGCCAGCAGTAATGGGGGAGCCGGGGAGCTGTTTTTT.

CDR3 sequence (DNA): TGTGCCAGCAGCGGCCGGGACAGGGAATACGAGCAGTACTTC. As protein: CASSGRDREYEQYF. The gene calls are TRBV9 and TRBJ2-7; 9 bases are shared with TRBD1. J gave up 4 bases and V 3 bases, and 5 bases lay outside the gene matches. The CDR3 sequence is 14 residues long. Germline lookup yields CDR1 SGDLS and CDR2 YYNGEE.

V gene TRBV13 combines with J gene TRBJ2-5; D is uncertain. The germline V and J ends were trimmed by 6 bases and 5 bases, with 13 bases remaining between them. CDR3 length: 13 residues. Per germline, CDR1 PRHDT and CDR2 FYEKMQ (reference sequence). CDR3 sequence: CASSFSRRETQYF. CDR3 sequence (DNA): TGTGCCAGCAGTTTCAGCCGGCGGGAGACCCAGTACTTC.

There are a few counts of this clonotype. The chain recombines TRBV24-1 with TRBJ1-2; the D is unclear. Trimming took off 2 bases at V and 2 bases at J, with 17 bases between the two ends. This CDR3 region has 17 residues. The germline CDR1 and CDR2 sequences are KGHDR and SFDVKD. The chain's CDR3 is CATSDSKQTGANYGYTF. Written as DNA, the CDR3 is TGTGCCACCAGTGATTCCAAGCAGACGGGCGCCAACTATGGCTACACCTTC.

V gene TRBV12-3 or TRBV12-4 combines with J gene TRBJ2-1; D may be TRBD2 (5 bases). CDR3 length: 15 amino acids. Trimming cost V 8 bases and J 7 bases, with 21 bases left between them. CDR3 loop: CASWASSKLQNEQFF. The CDR3 DNA reads as TGTGCCAGCTGGGCTAGCTCGAAGCTGCAAAATGAGCAGTTCTTC.

For this clonotype: This could be a read error, since a much larger clone is one nucleotide away. This chain joins TRBV6-6 and TRBJ2-7; D not resolved. This CDR3 is 12 amino acids long. V lost 2 bases and J lost 6, with 8 bases in between. Germline-derived CDR1 and CDR2 are MNHNY and SVGAGI (reference sequence). The CDR3 region has the DNA TGTGCCAGCAGTTACAGTACCTCCGAGCAGTACTTC. Protein: CASSYSTSEQYF.

This clonotype was detected many times. The chain is built from TRBV7-8 and TRBJ2-3; D uncertain. CDR1 is SGHVS and CDR2 is FQNEAQ in the germline V gene. This CDR3 is 14 amino acids long. Trimming took 2 bases from V and 5 from J, leaving 11 bases between them. CDR3 residues: CASSLKGREDTQYF. CDR3 coding DNA: TGTGCCAGCAGCTTAAAAGGTCGAGAAGATACGCAGTATTTT. Combining the CDR3 with reference TRBV7-8 and TRBJ2-3 gives the whole variable domain GAGVSQSPRYKVAKRGQDVALRCDPISGHVSLFWYQQALGQGPEFLTYFQNEAQLDKSGLPSDRFFAERPEGSVSTLKIQRTQQEDSAVYLCASSLKGREDTQYFGPGTRLTVL.

The table lists this clonotype with a few counts. The chain uses TRBV12-3 or TRBV12-4 and TRBJ1-2; maybe TRBD1 (5 bases). V was shortened by 5 bases and J by 2 bases, with 6 bases between the two germline ends. There are 12 residues in the CDR3. The CDR3 bases are TGTGCCAGCAGTAACAGGAACTATGGCTACACCTTC. Its translation: CASSNRNYGYTF.

This clonotype has ten or more counts. The J gene is TRBJ2-5, the V gene TRBV4-1; D not certain. V gave up 1 base and J gave up 2 bases, with 11 bases separating them. The CDR3 length is 15 residues. Germline values: CDR1 MGHRA, CDR2 YSYEKL. The CDR3 protein is CASSQVGRIQETQYF. The CDR3 DNA is TGCGCCAGCAGCCAAGTAGGCCGGATACAAGAGACCCAGTACTTC.

The table lists this clonotype with many counts. The chain combines TRBV11-3 with TRBJ2-1, with TRBD1 as a possible D gene (6 bases). The CDR3 covers 13 residues. V dropped 1 base and J dropped 8 bases, with 9 bases sitting between them. CDR1 and CDR2 from the germline V gene are SGHNT and YENEEA. The CDR3 coding sequence is TGTGCCAGCAGCTTAGCAGGGGATGATGAGCAGTTCTTC. This translates into CASSLAGDDEQFF.

The rearrangement uses TRBV5-6 and TRBJ1-1; possibly TRBD1 for D (6 bases). The CDR3 is 16 residues long. V dropped 0 bases and J dropped 0 bases, with 12 bases sitting between them. CDR1 is SGHDT, CDR2 YYEEEE, per germline. The CDR3 DNA follows: TGTGCCAGCAGCTTGGTCTGGGGGCTCATGAACACTGAAGCTTTCTTT. It is translated as CASSLVWGLMNTEAFF.

This chain links TRBV20-1 with TRBJ1-1, with D uncertain. CDR1 is DFQATT and CDR2 is SNEGSKA in the germline V gene (reference sequence). V was pared by 2 bases and J by 4 bases, with 11 bases between. The CDR3 runs 13 residues. CDR3 nucleotides: TGCAGTGCTAGAAAGGGTAAGGGCACTGAAGCTTTCTTT. It is translated as CSARKGKGTEAFF.

This clonotype was detected ten times or more. This chain connects TRBV7-2 to TRBJ1-6, with no clear D. Germline lookup yields CDR1 SGHTA and CDR2 FQGNSA. The CDR3 contains 15 residues. The V and J ends lost 0 bases and 9 bases respectively, with 12 bases between them. The CDR3, as DNA: TGTGCCAGCAGCTTAGCGTCGGCAGCCACTTCACCCCTCCACTTT. This codes for CASSLASAATSPLHF.

This chain links TRBV6-4 with TRBJ2-3, with D possibly matching TRBD1 (6 bases). This CDR3 region has 15 residues. Germline CDR1 is MRHNA and CDR2 is SNTAGT. Trimming shortened V by 6 bases and J by 1 base, and 14 bases separated the two germline ends. CDR3 in amino acids: CASSGRTDGTDTQYF. In nucleotides, the CDR3 is TGTGCCAGCAGCGGCCGGACAGATGGCACAGATACGCAGTATTTT.

The J gene is TRBJ1-5, the V gene TRBV6-5; 11 bases fit TRBD1. This CDR3 has 15 residues. Germline V gene data show CDR1 as MNHEY and CDR2 as SVGAGI. V trimming: 5 bases; J trimming: 5 bases; junction bases outside the gene matches: 5. In DNA, the CDR3 is TGTGCCAGCAGTCACGGGACAGGGGGACATCAGCCCCAGCATTTT. Translated: CASSHGTGGHQPQHF.

The table lists this clonotype with a few counts. The chain couples TRBV30 to TRBJ1-1; tentative D call: TRBD1 (5 bases). The CDR3 is made up of 14 amino acids. V was shortened by 0 bases and J by 0 bases, with 8 bases between the two germline ends. Germline CDR1 and CDR2: GTSNPN and SVGIG (reference sequence). CDR3 sequence: CAWSVHRLNTEAFF. The CDR3 DNA is TGTGCCTGGAGTGTACACAGGCTGAACACTGAAGCTTTCTTT.

This clonotype has a handful of counts. The V gene is TRBV2, the J gene TRBJ1-5, with D possibly TRBD1 on 6 matching bases. Trimming took off 6 bases at V and 1 base at J, with 13 bases between the two ends. The CDR3 is 15 residues long. Germline V gives CDR1 SNHLY, CDR2 FYNNEI. The CDR3 DNA reads as TGTGCCAGCAGCACCAGGGGAGTAAGCAATCAGCCCCAGCATTTT. It translates to CASSTRGVSNQPQHF.

CDR3 protein: CASQGEETQYF. Written as DNA, the CDR3 is TGTGCCAGTCAGGGGGAAGAGACCCAGTACTTC. The chain uses TRBV7-9 and TRBJ2-5; 7 bases are a match to TRBD1. This CDR3 comprises 11 residues. J lost 3 bases, V lost 9 bases, and 1 base had no gene match. CDR1 is SEHNR, CDR2 FQNEAQ, per germline (reference sequence).